The 10 T cell receptor beta chains reported below all come from one sample, sequenced in a study of cytomegalovirus exposure and HLA in healthy donors (dated by TCRdb to the late 2010s). To prepare the library, the immunoSEQ multiplex PCR assay was applied. For the multiplex PCR, a mixture combining 60 forward primers for TCR Vbeta segments and 13 reverse primers for TCR Jbeta segments was used. TCRdb limited this immuneACCESS table to in-frame rearrangements with V and J called. A share of clones is missing; checked studies link under half to unresolved V genes, and the rest is unexplained. The sample includes around 150,000 clones, with approximately 82% observed a single time. Together, the top ten hold about 6.8% of the sample. The sequenced sample was PBMCs. These receptor sequences come from a man aged 45 to 65 in good health and CMV-seropositive.

The chain carries TRBV19 and TRBJ1-6, with D possibly being TRBD1 (6 bases). This CDR3 is 14 amino acids long. Per the germline V gene, CDR1 is LNHDA and CDR2 is SQIVND (reference sequence). V shed 6 bases and J shed 5 bases, with 11 bases lying between them. CDR3 nucleotides: TGTGCCAGTAGAGAAACAGGGAATAATTCACCCCTCCACTTT. Amino acid sequence: CASRETGNNSPLHF. The variable domain in full, completed from reference TRBV19 and TRBJ1-6, reads DGGITQSPKYLFRKEGQNVTLSCEQNLNHDAMYWYRQDPGQGLRLIYYSQIVNDFQKGDIAEGYSVSREKKESFPLTVTSAQKNPTAFYLCASRETGNNSPLHFGNGTRLTVT.

The rearrangement joins TRBV7-2 to TRBJ1-1; TRBD1 aligns across 9 bases. This CDR3 has 15 residues. Germline CDR1 reads SGHTA; CDR2 reads FQGNSA. V lost 1 base to trimming and J lost 4 bases; unmatched junction nucleotides: 4. The CDR3 bases are TGTGCCAGCAGCTTAGTTGTGACAGGGGGCACTGAAGCTTTCTTT. Translation gives CASSLVVTGGTEAFF. The full variable domain, in which reference TRBV7-2 and TRBJ1-1 provide the parts outside the CDR3, is GAGVSQSPSNKVTEKGKDVELRCDPISGHTALYWYRQSLGQGLEFLIYFQGNSAPDKSGLPSDRFSAERTGGSVSTLTIQRTQQEDSAVYLCASSLVVTGGTEAFFGQGTRLTVV.

The chain is built from TRBV30 and TRBJ1-5; no clear D gene. Germline CDR1 GTSNPN, CDR2 SVGIG (reference sequence). The CDR3 consists of 13 residues. Trimming shortened V by 0 bases and J by 4 bases, and 7 bases separated the two germline ends. The chain's CDR3 is CAWSVLGNQPQHF. The CDR3 region has the DNA TGTGCCTGGAGTGTACTCGGGAATCAGCCCCAGCATTTT.

This clone was seen once. The chain joins TRBV18 to TRBJ2-5, with 16 bases matching TRBD2. J gave up 5 bases and V 2 bases, and 5 bases lay outside the gene matches. Germline CDR1 is KGHSH and CDR2 is LQKENI. The CDR3 loop spans 17 amino acids. CDR3 in DNA: TGTGCCAGCTCACCATCGGGACTAGCGGGGGGGACGGAGACCCAGTACTTC. Translation gives CASSPSGLAGGTETQYF. The full variable domain, rest sourced from reference TRBV18 and TRBJ2-5, is NAGVMQNPRHLVRRRGQEARLRCSPMKGHSHVYWYRQLPEEGLKFMVYLQKENIIDESGMPKERFSAEFPKEGPSILRIQQVVRGDSAAYFCASSPSGLAGGTETQYFGPGTRLLVL.

V is TRBV10-2 and J is TRBJ1-2, with D possibly TRBD1 on 6 matching bases. V was pared by 6 bases and J by 6 bases, with 8 bases between. The germline gives CDR1 WSHSY, CDR2 SAAADI. The CDR3 sequence is 11 residues long. As DNA, the CDR3 is TGCGCCAGCAGAAGACAGGATGGCTACACCTTC. As protein: CASRRQDGYTF.

The V and J genes are TRBV4-1 and TRBJ2-1, with a possible D match to TRBD1 (6 bases). Germline loops: CDR1 MGHRA, CDR2 YSYEKL. Trimming took off 1 base at V and 4 bases at J, with 11 bases between the two ends. The CDR3 has 15 amino acids. Here the CDR3 reads CASSQGGQGYNEQFF. CDR3 sequence (DNA): TGCGCCAGCAGCCAAGGTGGCCAGGGGTACAATGAGCAGTTCTTC.

The chain couples TRBV28 to TRBJ2-1, with TRBD2 matching 15 bases. The junction had 10 bases not matched to a gene; V was cut back by 6 bases and J by 10 bases. Germline V gene sequence: CDR1 MDHEN, CDR2 SYDVKM. This CDR3 spans 16 amino acids. The CDR3 loop reads CASSPLGTSGRREQFF. CDR3 nucleotides: TGTGCCAGCAGCCCCCTCGGGACTAGCGGGAGGAGGGAGCAGTTCTTC. The whole variable domain, remainder taken from reference TRBV28 and TRBJ2-1, is DVKVTQSSRYLVKRTGEKVFLECVQDMDHENMFWYRQDPGLGLRLIYFSYDVKMKEKGDIPEGYSVSREKKERFSLILESASTNQTSMYLCASSPLGTSGRREQFFGPGTRLTVL.

The chain combines TRBV19 with TRBJ1-6; D not resolved. CDR1 and CDR2 (germline): LNHDA, SQIVND (reference sequence). V lost 2 bases, J lost 3 bases, and 5 bases lay in between. The CDR3 is 14 amino acids. Written as DNA, the CDR3 is TGTGCCAGTAGTATACCCAGCTATAATTCACCCCTCCACTTT. It specifies CASSIPSYNSPLHF.

The CDR3: CAIRPGQVNEQFF. The CDR3 DNA reads as TGTGCCATCAGGCCGGGACAGGTCAATGAGCAGTTCTTC. This chain joins TRBV10-3 and TRBJ2-1, with TRBD1 matching over 8 bases. The V gene end was trimmed by 6 bases and the J gene end by 6 bases; junction bases not matched to a gene: 4. This CDR3 comprises 13 residues. CDR1 is ENHRY and CDR2 is SYGVKD in the germline V gene.

This clone is a singleton in its sample. This chain uses TRBV18 with TRBJ1-6, with D unclear. Trimming shortened V by 5 bases and J by 0 bases, and 8 bases separated the two germline ends. The CDR3 is 15 residues long. The germline gives CDR1 KGHSH, CDR2 LQKENI. CDR3 sequence reads: CASSSVSSYNSPLHF. Written as DNA, the CDR3 is TGTGCCAGCTCATCTGTCAGCTCCTATAATTCACCCCTCCACTTT.